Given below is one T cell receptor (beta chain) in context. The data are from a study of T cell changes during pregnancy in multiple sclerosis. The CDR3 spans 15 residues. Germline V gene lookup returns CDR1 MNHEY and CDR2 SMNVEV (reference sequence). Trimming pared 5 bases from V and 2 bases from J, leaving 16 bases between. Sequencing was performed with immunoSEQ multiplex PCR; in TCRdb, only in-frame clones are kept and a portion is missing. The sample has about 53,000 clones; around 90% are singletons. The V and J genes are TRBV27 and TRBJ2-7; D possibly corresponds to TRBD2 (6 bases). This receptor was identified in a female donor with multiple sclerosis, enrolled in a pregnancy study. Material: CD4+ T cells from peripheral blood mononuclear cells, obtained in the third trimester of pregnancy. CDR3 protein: CASSLGTSSPYEQYF. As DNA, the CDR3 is TGTGCCAGCAGTCTGGGCACTAGCTCGCCCTACGAGCAGTACTTC.